A selection of T cell receptor beta chains follows, all from one sample in a study of blood T cell repertoires in COVID-19. The table came from immunoSEQ multiplex PCR; TCRdb's copy has only in-frame clones and leaves some out. Among 180,000 or so clones listed, approximately 86% were seen once. The sample was peripheral blood. Receptors originate from a man between 18 and 35 years old with acute or convalescent COVID-19. The CDR3 runs from the conserved cysteine through the conserved F or W. Fields, in order: J gene, V gene, CDR3 protein.

J gene: TRBJ1-5; V gene: TRBV25-1; CDR3 protein: CASSEGTGPQHF
J gene: TRBJ1-4; V gene: TRBV19; CDR3 protein: CASCRYNEKLFF
J gene: TRBJ2-2; V gene: TRBV9; CDR3 protein: CASSSRQGARGTGELFF
J gene: TRBJ2-7; V gene: TRBV3-1/TRBV3-2; CDR3 protein: CASSHGPGTGDYEQYF
J gene: TRBJ1-5; V gene: TRBV6-1; CDR3 protein: CASSGQDRGPNQPQHF
J gene: TRBJ1-5; V gene: TRBV4-1; CDR3 protein: CASSPVGGRRSNQPQHF
J gene: TRBJ2-1; V gene: TRBV4-1; CDR3 protein: CASSQTGGFEQFF
J gene: TRBJ2-5; V gene: TRBV7-3; CDR3 protein: CASSITGGAETQYF
J gene: TRBJ2-2; V gene: TRBV7-9; CDR3 protein: CASSLQGATGELFF
J gene: TRBJ2-1; V gene: TRBV4-1; CDR3 protein: CASSLEPHDSAGNEQFF
J gene: TRBJ1-3; V gene: TRBV6-2/TRBV6-3; CDR3 protein: CASSPRNTIYF
J gene: TRBJ2-7; V gene: TRBV3-1/TRBV3-2; CDR3 protein: CASSQFGTGTYEQYF
J gene: TRBJ1-2; V gene: TRBV6-5; CDR3 protein: CASSPGTGGHGYTF